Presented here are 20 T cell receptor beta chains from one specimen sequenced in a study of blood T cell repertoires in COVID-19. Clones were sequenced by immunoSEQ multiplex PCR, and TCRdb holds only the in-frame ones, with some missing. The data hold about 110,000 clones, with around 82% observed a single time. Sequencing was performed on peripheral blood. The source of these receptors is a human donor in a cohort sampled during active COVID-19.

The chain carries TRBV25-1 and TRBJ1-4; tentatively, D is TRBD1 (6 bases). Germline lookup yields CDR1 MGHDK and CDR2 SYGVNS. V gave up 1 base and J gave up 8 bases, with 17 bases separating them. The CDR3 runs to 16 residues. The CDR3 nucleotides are TGTGCCAGCAGTGAATTGGAGTCAGGGGCGAGAGAAAAACTGTTTTTT. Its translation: CASSELESGAREKLFF. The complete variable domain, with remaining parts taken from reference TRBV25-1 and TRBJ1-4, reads EADIYQTPRYLVIGTGKKITLECSQTMGHDKMYWYQQDPGMELHLIHYSYGVNSTEKGDLSSESTVSRIRTEHFPLTLESARPSHTSQYLCASSELESGAREKLFFGSGTQLSVL.

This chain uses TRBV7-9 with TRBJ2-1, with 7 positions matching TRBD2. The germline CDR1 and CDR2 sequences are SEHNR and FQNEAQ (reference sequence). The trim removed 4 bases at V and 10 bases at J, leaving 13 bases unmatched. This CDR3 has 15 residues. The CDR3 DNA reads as TGTGCCAGCAGCTGGCAGGCGCGGGAGTGGGACGAGCAGTTCTTC. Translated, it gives CASSWQAREWDEQFF.

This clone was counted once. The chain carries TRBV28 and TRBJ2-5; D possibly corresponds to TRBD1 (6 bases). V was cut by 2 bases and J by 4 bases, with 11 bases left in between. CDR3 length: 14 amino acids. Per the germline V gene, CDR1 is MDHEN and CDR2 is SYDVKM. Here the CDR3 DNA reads TGTGCCAGCAGTTTAGGCAGGGGTATAGAGACCCAGTACTTC. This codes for CASSLGRGIETQYF.

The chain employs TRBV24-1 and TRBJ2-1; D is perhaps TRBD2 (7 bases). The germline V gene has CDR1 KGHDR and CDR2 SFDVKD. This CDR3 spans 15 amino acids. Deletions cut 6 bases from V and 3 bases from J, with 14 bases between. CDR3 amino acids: CATSPKRDIYNEQFF. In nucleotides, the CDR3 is TGTGCCACCAGTCCTAAGCGGGACATCTACAATGAGCAGTTCTTC.

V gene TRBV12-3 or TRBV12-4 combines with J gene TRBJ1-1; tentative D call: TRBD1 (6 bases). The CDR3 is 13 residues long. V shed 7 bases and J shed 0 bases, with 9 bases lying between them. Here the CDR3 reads CASMDSMNTEAFF. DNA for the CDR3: TGTGCCAGCATGGACAGCATGAACACTGAAGCTTTCTTT.

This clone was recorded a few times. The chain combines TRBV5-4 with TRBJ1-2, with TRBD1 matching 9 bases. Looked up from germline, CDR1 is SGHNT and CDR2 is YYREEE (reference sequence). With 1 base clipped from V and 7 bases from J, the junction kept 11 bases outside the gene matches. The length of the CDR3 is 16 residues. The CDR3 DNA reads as TGTGCCAGCAGCTTGCGAACAGGGGGCGGTTTAGGTGGCTACACCTTC. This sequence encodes CASSLRTGGGLGGYTF.

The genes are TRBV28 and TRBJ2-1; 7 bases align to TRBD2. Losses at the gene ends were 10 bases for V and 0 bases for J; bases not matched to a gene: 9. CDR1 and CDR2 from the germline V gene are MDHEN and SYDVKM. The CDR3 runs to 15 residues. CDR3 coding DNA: TGTGCCACTGGGGGGGTCGCCAGCTCCTACAATGAGCAGTTCTTC. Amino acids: CATGGVASSYNEQFF.

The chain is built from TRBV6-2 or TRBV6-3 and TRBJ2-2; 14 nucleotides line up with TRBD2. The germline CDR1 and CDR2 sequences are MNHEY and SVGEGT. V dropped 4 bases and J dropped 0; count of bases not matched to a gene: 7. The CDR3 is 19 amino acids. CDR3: CASSWMTSGRATNTGELFF. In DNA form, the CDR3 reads TGTGCCAGCAGTTGGATGACTAGCGGGAGGGCCACGAACACCGGGGAGCTGTTTTTT.

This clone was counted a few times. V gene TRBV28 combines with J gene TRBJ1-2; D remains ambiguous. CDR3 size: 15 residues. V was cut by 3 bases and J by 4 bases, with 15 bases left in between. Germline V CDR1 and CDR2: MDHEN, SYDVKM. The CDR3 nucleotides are TGTGCCAGCAGTTTCCCGGACGGAGGGCGCTATGGCTACACCTTC. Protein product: CASSFPDGGRYGYTF.

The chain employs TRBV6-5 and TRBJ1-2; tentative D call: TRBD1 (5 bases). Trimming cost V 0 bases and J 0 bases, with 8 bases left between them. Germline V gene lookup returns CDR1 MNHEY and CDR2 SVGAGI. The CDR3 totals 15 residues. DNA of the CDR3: TGTGCCAGCAGTTACTCGCAGGGTACTAACTATGGCTACACCTTC. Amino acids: CASSYSQGTNYGYTF.

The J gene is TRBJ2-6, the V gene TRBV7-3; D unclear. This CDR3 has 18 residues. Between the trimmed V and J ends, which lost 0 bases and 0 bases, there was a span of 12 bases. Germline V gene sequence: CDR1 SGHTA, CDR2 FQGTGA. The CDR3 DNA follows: TGTGCCAGCAGCTTAACATCAGGTCCAGCCTCTGGGGCCAACGTCCTGACTTTC. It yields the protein CASSLTSGPASGANVLTF.

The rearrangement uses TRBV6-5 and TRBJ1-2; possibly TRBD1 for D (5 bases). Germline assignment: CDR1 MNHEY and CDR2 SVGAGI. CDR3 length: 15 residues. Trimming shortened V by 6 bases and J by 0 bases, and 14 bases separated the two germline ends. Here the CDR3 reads CASSSGGTANYGYTF. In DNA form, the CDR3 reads TGTGCCAGCAGCTCCGGGGGTACAGCTAACTATGGCTACACCTTC.

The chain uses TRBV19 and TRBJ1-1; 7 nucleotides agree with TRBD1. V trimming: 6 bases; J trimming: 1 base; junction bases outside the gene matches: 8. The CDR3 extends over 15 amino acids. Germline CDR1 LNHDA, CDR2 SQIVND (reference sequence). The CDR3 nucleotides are TGTGCCAGTAGGGCCCTCCGGACAGGGAACACTGAAGCTTTCTTT. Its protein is CASRALRTGNTEAFF. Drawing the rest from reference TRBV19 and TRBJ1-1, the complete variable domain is DGGITQSPKYLFRKEGQNVTLSCEQNLNHDAMYWYRQDPGQGLRLIYYSQIVNDFQKGDIAEGYSVSREKKESFPLTVTSAQKNPTAFYLCASRALRTGNTEAFFGQGTRLTVV.

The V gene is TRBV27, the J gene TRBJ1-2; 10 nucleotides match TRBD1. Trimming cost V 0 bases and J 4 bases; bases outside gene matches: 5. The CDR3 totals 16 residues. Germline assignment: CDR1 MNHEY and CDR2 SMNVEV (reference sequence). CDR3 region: CASSLSLTGGFYGYTF. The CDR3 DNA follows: TGTGCCAGCAGTTTATCGTTGACAGGGGGCTTCTATGGCTACACCTTC.

CDR3 protein: CASSLGTSASTDTQYF. CDR3 sequence (DNA): TGTGCCAGCAGCCTCGGGACTAGCGCATCCACAGATACGCAGTATTTT. This rearrangement joins TRBV11-3 to TRBJ2-3; 10 nucleotides align to TRBD2. This CDR3 spans 16 amino acids. Germline lookup yields CDR1 SGHNT and CDR2 YENEEA. J gave up 2 bases and V 5 bases, and 7 bases lay outside the gene matches.

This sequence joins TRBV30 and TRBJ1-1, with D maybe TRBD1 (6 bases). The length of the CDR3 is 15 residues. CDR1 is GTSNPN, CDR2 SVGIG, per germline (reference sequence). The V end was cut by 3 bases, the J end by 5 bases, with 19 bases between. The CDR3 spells CAWRRWGPEVTEAFF. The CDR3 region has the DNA TGTGCCTGGAGACGCTGGGGGCCGGAGGTGACTGAAGCTTTCTTT.

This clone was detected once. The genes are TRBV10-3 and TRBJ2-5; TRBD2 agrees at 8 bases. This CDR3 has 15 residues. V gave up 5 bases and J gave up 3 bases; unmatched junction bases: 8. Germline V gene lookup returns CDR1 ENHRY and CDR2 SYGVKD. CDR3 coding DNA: TGTGCCATCAGTTCCAGCGGGAGTAGAAAAGAGACCCAGTACTTC. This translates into CAISSSGSRKETQYF.

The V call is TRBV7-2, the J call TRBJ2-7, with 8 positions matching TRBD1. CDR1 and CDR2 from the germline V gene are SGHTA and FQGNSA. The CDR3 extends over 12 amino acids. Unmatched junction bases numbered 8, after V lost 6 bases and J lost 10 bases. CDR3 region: CASSRDRSLQYF. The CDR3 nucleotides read TGTGCCAGCAGTCGGGACAGGTCCTTACAGTACTTC.

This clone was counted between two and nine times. DNA for the CDR3: TGTGCCAGCAGTTTATTCCCGGGACAGGTTAGCTCCGGGGCCAACGTCCTGACTTTC. It translates to CASSLFPGQVSSGANVLTF. The chain is built from TRBV27 and TRBJ2-6, with 8 bases aligning to TRBD1. This CDR3 is built from 19 residues. Trimming at V came to 1 base and at J to 4 bases, leaving 12 bases not matched to a gene. The germline V gene encodes CDR1 MNHEY and CDR2 SMNVEV (reference sequence).

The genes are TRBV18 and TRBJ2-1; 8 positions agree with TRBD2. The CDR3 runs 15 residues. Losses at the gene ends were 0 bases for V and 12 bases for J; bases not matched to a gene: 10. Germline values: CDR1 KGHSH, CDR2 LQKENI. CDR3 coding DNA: TGTGCCAGCTCACCACCCGGTGGGGGCGGGGGGTTGCAGTTCTTC. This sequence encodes CASSPPGGGGGLQFF.